This T cell receptor (beta chain) originates from a study of cytomegalovirus exposure and HLA in healthy donors. V lost 2 bases to trimming and J lost 2 bases, with 12 bases between them. CDR1 and CDR2 (germline): MNHEY, SMNVEV (reference sequence). The CDR3 has 15 residues. To note about this clone: The antigen remains unidentified.

General study findings and limits: V segments that were indistinguishable, TRBV6-2 and TRBV6-3 among them, were omitted from analysis.

The PCR made use of 60 Vbeta and 13 Jbeta primers. Sequencing used immunoSEQ multiplex PCR; TCRdb keeps in-frame clones, though not all of them. This table holds about 130,000 clones, around 83% found once. The source of this sequence is a woman between 25 and 40 years old in good health and CMV-seropositive. The sequenced sample consisted of PBMCs. This chain joins TRBV27 and TRBJ1-2, with D hard to call. This CDR3 reads CASSLTSGWNYGYTF. The CDR3 DNA is TGTGCCAGCAGTTTAACGTCGGGGTGGAACTATGGCTACACCTTC.